The sequence of this T cell receptor beta chain was determined in a study of vaccination effects on CD4 cells after COVID-19. The study's findings and limits: Of the vaccine-induced clones from healthy vaccinees, merely 1 of 255 recognized common cold coronaviruses as well.

Method: immunoSEQ multiplex PCR; TCRdb's copy keeps in-frame clones and lacks some. Of tens of thousands of clones listed, 70% to 80% are singletons. A single count supports this clone. Its matching antigen is unknown. CDR1 and CDR2 (germline): DFQATT, SNEGSKA (reference sequence). Trimming took off 3 bases at V and 7 bases at J, with 15 bases between the two ends. The length of the CDR3 is 14 residues. Researchers isolated CD4+ T cells once less than 13 days of culture had elapsed. Participants received two doses of either the BNT162b2 or mRNA-1273 vaccine. Nucleocapsid antibodies stayed negative before and after vaccination, showing no earlier SARS-CoV-2 infection.

The rearrangement joins TRBV20-1 to TRBJ2-2; weak D call: TRBD1 (6 bases). Here the sequenced sample was CD4+ T cells from PBMCs cultured without peptide, taken after COVID-19 vaccination. The TCR sequence derives from a human donor who received a COVID-19 vaccine. This CDR3 reads CSASQGYPGGELFF. The CDR3 DNA reads as TGCAGTGCTAGTCAGGGGTATCCGGGCGGGGAGCTGTTTTTT.